Listed here are 27 T cell receptor beta chains from one sample, sequenced in a study of cytomegalovirus exposure and HLA in healthy donors. Both 60 Vbeta primers and 13 Jbeta primers went into the PCR. The method was immunoSEQ multiplex PCR; TCRdb's version includes in-frame clones alone and lacks a portion of them. The sample shows over 80,000 clones, roughly four fifths of them seen only once. Material for sequencing was PBMCs. Receptors were obtained from a man between 45 and 60 years old in good health and CMV-seronegative.

The chain combines TRBV6-6 with TRBJ2-1, with 10 bases aligning to TRBD1. The germline CDR1 and CDR2 sequences are MNHNY and SVGAGI (reference sequence). The CDR3 consists of 15 residues. The chain's CDR3 is CASGMGTGAYNEQFF. In DNA, the CDR3 is TGTGCTAGCGGGATGGGGACAGGGGCCTACAATGAGCAGTTCTTC.

The rearrangement links TRBV29-1 to TRBJ1-2; D gene ambiguous. Germline V CDR1 and CDR2: SQVTM, ANQGSEA. V dropped 6 bases and J dropped 0 bases, with 17 bases sitting between them. This CDR3 is 15 amino acids long. The CDR3 sequence is CSVSNSGLANYGYTF. In DNA, the CDR3 is TGCAGCGTCTCTAATTCGGGTTTAGCTAACTATGGCTACACCTTC.

This clone was seen a single time. The V call is TRBV11-3, the J call TRBJ2-4; the D is unclear. Germline values: CDR1 SGHNT, CDR2 YENEEA. The V end lost 4 bases, the J end lost 7 bases, and 14 bases lay between the germline ends. CDR3 length: 14 residues. The DNA of the CDR3 is TGTGCCAGCAGCTCCCCCCCTCATGCGAACATTCAGTACTTC. It codes for CASSSPPHANIQYF.

J is TRBJ2-2 and V is TRBV5-1; D is uncertain. This CDR3 region has 15 residues. V gave up 4 bases and J gave up 0 bases, with 10 bases separating them. Per the germline V gene, CDR1 is SGHRS and CDR2 is YFSETQ. This CDR3 is CASSRDTTNTGELFF. The CDR3 nucleotides are TGCGCCAGCAGCCGCGACACCACGAACACCGGGGAGCTGTTTTTT.

The chain joins TRBV28 to TRBJ2-7; D perhaps matches TRBD1 (6 bases). Germline V gene data show CDR1 as MDHEN and CDR2 as SYDVKM. The V and J ends lost 3 bases and 6 bases respectively, with 15 bases between them. The CDR3 spans 14 residues. The chain's CDR3 is CASSFRLVGGEQYF. CDR3 nucleotides: TGTGCCAGCAGTTTTCGGTTGGTAGGGGGCGAGCAGTACTTC.

The gene calls are TRBV5-1 and TRBJ1-3; TRBD1 agrees at 8 bases. The length of the CDR3 is 17 residues. Germline CDR1 SGHRS, CDR2 YFSETQ. V shed 4 bases and J 0 bases; nucleotides not matched to a gene: 9. The DNA of the CDR3 is TGCGCCAGCAGCCGTGGACAGGGATACACCTCTGGAAACACCATATATTTT. It specifies CASSRGQGYTSGNTIYF.

The CDR3 coding sequence is TGTGCCAGCAGCTCCGGGACTAGCGGTTACAATGAGCAGTTCTTC. Protein product: CASSSGTSGYNEQFF. The V and J genes are TRBV11-1 and TRBJ2-1; 11 positions agree with TRBD2. Germline CDR1 SGHAT, CDR2 FQDESV (reference sequence). The CDR3 spans 15 residues. Germline trimming cut 4 bases from V and 4 bases from J; bases unmatched to any gene: 3. The full variable domain, completed using reference TRBV11-1 and TRBJ2-1, is EAEVAQSPRYKITEKSQAVAFWCDPISGHATLYWYRQILGQGPELLVQFQDESVVDDSQLPKDRFSAERLKGVDSTLKIQPAELGDSAMYLCASSSGTSGYNEQFFGPGTRLTVL.

The gene calls are TRBV30 and TRBJ2-7, with 8 nucleotides matching TRBD2. This CDR3 is 15 amino acids long. In germline, CDR1 is GTSNPN, CDR2 SVGIG (reference sequence). Trimming at V came to 0 bases and at J to 4 bases, leaving 8 bases not matched to a gene. In DNA, the CDR3 is TGTGCCTGGAGTGTACGGGCTAGCGGGCCTTACGAGCAGTACTTC. As protein: CAWSVRASGPYEQYF.

This clone was seen a single time. The chain has TRBV28 and TRBJ1-1, with D perhaps TRBD1 (5 bases). CDR1 is MDHEN, CDR2 SYDVKM, per germline. There are 14 residues in the CDR3. The V end was cut by 5 bases, the J end by 2 bases, with 12 bases between. CDR3 in amino acids: CASSELDSNTEAFF. CDR3 sequence (DNA): TGTGCCAGCAGTGAACTCGACAGCAACACTGAAGCTTTCTTT.

V usage is TRBV9 and J usage is TRBJ2-3; 9 nucleotides align to TRBD2. CDR1 is SGDLS and CDR2 is YYNGEE in the germline V gene. The CDR3 loop spans 14 amino acids. V was clipped by 4 bases and J by 8 bases; unmatched bases: 8. CDR3 bases: TGTGCCAGCAGCCTCACCGTTAGCGGGAGTACGCAGTATTTT. Protein: CASSLTVSGSTQYF.

The V and J genes are TRBV28 and TRBJ2-1, with 13 positions matching TRBD2. Per the germline V gene, CDR1 is MDHEN and CDR2 is SYDVKM. The V and J ends lost 6 bases and 0 bases, in that order; junction bases with no gene match: 17. The length of the CDR3 is 21 residues. CDR3: CASRFIYGTSGEEPSYNEQFF. Here the CDR3 DNA reads TGTGCCAGCAGGTTCATATACGGGACTAGCGGGGAAGAGCCCTCCTACAATGAGCAGTTCTTC.

This clone turned up a few times. The chain joins TRBV5-1 to TRBJ1-1; weak D call: TRBD1 (5 bases). Germline V gene data show CDR1 as SGHRS and CDR2 as YFSETQ. The CDR3 contains 15 residues. Trimming pared 0 bases from V and 5 bases from J, leaving 14 bases between. The chain's CDR3 is CASSLDQGGWTEAFF. The CDR3, as DNA: TGCGCCAGCAGCTTGGACCAGGGAGGGTGGACTGAAGCTTTCTTT.

This chain links TRBV10-3 with TRBJ1-2; 8 bases are shared with TRBD1. CDR3 length equals 17 residues. V gave up 2 bases and J gave up 0 bases; unmatched junction bases: 8. Germline CDR1 is ENHRY and CDR2 is SYGVKD. CDR3 sequence reads: CAISETPDRASNYGYTF. The CDR3 DNA sequence: TGTGCCATCAGTGAGACCCCGGACAGGGCATCTAACTATGGCTACACCTTC.

This chain uses TRBV28 with TRBJ1-1; 8 bases map to TRBD1. The trim removed 5 bases at V and 1 base at J, leaving 6 bases unmatched. Germline values: CDR1 MDHEN, CDR2 SYDVKM. The CDR3 is 15 amino acids. The CDR3 DNA follows: TGTGCCAGCAGTGTCTCAGGGGGCCCGAACACTGAAGCTTTCTTT. It codes for CASSVSGGPNTEAFF.

V is TRBV2 and J is TRBJ2-7; a possible D gene is TRBD1 (6 bases). Looked up from germline, CDR1 is SNHLY and CDR2 is FYNNEI. The germline V and J ends were trimmed by 1 base and 1 base, with 11 bases remaining between them. CDR3 length equals 15 residues. CDR3 DNA: TGTGCCAGCAGTGAAGGGGGGACACCATCCTACGAGCAGTACTTC. Protein sequence: CASSEGGTPSYEQYF.

The CDR3, as DNA: TGTGCCAGTAGGTCACCGGGACAGGCTGCAACTAATGAAAAACTGTTTTTT. This encodes CASRSPGQAATNEKLFF. The rearrangement links TRBV19 to TRBJ1-4, with TRBD1 matching 8 bases. CDR1 and CDR2 (germline): LNHDA, SQIVND (reference sequence). This CDR3 has 17 amino acids. V trimming: 6 bases; J trimming: 0 bases; junction bases outside the gene matches: 9. Full variable domain (remainder filled in from reference TRBV19 and TRBJ1-4): DGGITQSPKYLFRKEGQNVTLSCEQNLNHDAMYWYRQDPGQGLRLIYYSQIVNDFQKGDIAEGYSVSREKKESFPLTVTSAQKNPTAFYLCASRSPGQAATNEKLFFGSGTQLSVL.

V gene TRBV15 combines with J gene TRBJ2-1; tentative D call: TRBD2 (6 bases). CDR1 is LNHNV, CDR2 YYDKDF, per germline (reference sequence). Trimming removed 5 bases at V and 1 base at J, with 18 bases between. The CDR3 extends over 17 amino acids. This chain's CDR3 is CATSGGLLSTSYNEQFF. The CDR3 coding sequence is TGTGCCACCAGCGGTGGACTACTTTCAACTTCCTACAATGAGCAGTTCTTC.

This sequence joins TRBV2 and TRBJ2-1, with D possibly being TRBD2 (6 bases). Germline V gene sequence: CDR1 SNHLY, CDR2 FYNNEI. CDR3 length equals 13 residues. V gave up 6 bases and J gave up 7 bases, with 13 bases separating them. CDR3 region: CASSLGGQNEQFF. CDR3 in DNA: TGTGCCAGCAGCCTTGGAGGGCAGAATGAGCAGTTCTTC.

The table lists this clone with a few counts. The chain uses TRBV4-1 and TRBJ1-1, with a tentative D call TRBD1 (5 bases). Germline-derived CDR1 and CDR2 are MGHRA and YSYEKL. V dropped 2 bases and J dropped 6 bases, with 13 bases sitting between them. There are 14 residues in the CDR3. The CDR3 spells CASSQLREGAEAFF. CDR3 bases: TGCGCCAGCAGCCAACTCAGGGAGGGAGCTGAAGCTTTCTTT.

V gene TRBV28 combines with J gene TRBJ2-7, with 7 bases fitting TRBD1. Per the germline V gene, CDR1 is MDHEN and CDR2 is SYDVKM. There are 15 residues in the CDR3. The J segment lost 7 bases and the V segment lost 5 bases, leaving 14 bases of the junction unmatched. CDR3 DNA: TGTGCCAGCAGTACCTGGACAGGCCCGGCATGGGAGCAGTACTTC. Its protein is CASSTWTGPAWEQYF.

A few counts support this clone. The chain has TRBV4-1 and TRBJ1-1, with 10 positions matching TRBD1. The CDR3 is made up of 18 amino acids. J was trimmed by 3 bases and V by 2 bases; bases with no gene match: 12. The germline V gene encodes CDR1 MGHRA and CDR2 YSYEKL. This CDR3 reads CASSQRPGQGTGYTEAFF. The CDR3 region has the DNA TGCGCCAGCAGCCAACGGCCGGGACAGGGGACCGGTTACACTGAAGCTTTCTTT.

V is TRBV5-1 and J is TRBJ2-1; 9 positions agree with TRBD2. Germline CDR1 is SGHRS and CDR2 is YFSETQ. This CDR3 has 14 amino acids. The trim removed 1 base at V and 7 bases at J, leaving 3 bases unmatched. The CDR3 nucleotides are TGCGCCAGCAGCTTGAGGCGGGAGGGAAATGAGCAGTTCTTC. Encoded protein: CASSLRREGNEQFF.

The chain employs TRBV5-4 and TRBJ2-7; possible D gene TRBD2, 5 bases. Germline V gene data show CDR1 as SGHNT and CDR2 as YYREEE (reference sequence). The V end was cut by 0 bases, the J end by 3 bases, with 13 bases between. The CDR3 is 15 residues long. CDR3 DNA sequence: TGTGCCAGCAGCTTGGAAGGTGGGAGAGGCTACGAGCAGTACTTC. Translation: CASSLEGGRGYEQYF.

The chain is built from TRBV29-1 and TRBJ1-2, with a weak D call TRBD1 (5 bases). Germline lookup yields CDR1 SQVTM and CDR2 ANQGSEA. Trimming pared 6 bases from V and 0 bases from J, leaving 17 bases between. This CDR3 is 15 amino acids long. The CDR3 bases are TGCAGCGTGGAGACAGACGACTGGACTAACTATGGCTACACCTTC. Its translation is CSVETDDWTNYGYTF.

The chain uses TRBV9 and TRBJ2-2; D might be TRBD2 (5 bases). From germline, CDR1 is SGDLS and CDR2 YYNGEE. This CDR3 comprises 17 residues. The germline V and J ends were trimmed by 0 bases and 4 bases, with 16 bases remaining between them. CDR3 DNA: TGTGCCAGCAGCGTAGAGCCGCCGGACTTGTCCACCGGGGAGCTGTTTTTT. Translation: CASSVEPPDLSTGELFF.

The rearrangement joins TRBV6-5 to TRBJ1-1; D unclear. V gave up 0 bases and J gave up 3 bases, with 5 bases separating them. The CDR3 has 13 amino acids. In germline, CDR1 is MNHEY, CDR2 SVGAGI. CDR3 sequence reads: CASSYSPDTEAFF. For the CDR3, the DNA is TGTGCCAGCAGTTACTCCCCAGACACTGAAGCTTTCTTT.

This clone was counted between two and nine times. The V call is TRBV6-6, the J call TRBJ1-1; D unresolved. There are 15 residues in the CDR3. The V end lost 5 bases, the J end lost 6 bases, and 19 bases lay between the germline ends. Germline V gives CDR1 MNHNY, CDR2 SVGAGI (reference sequence). The CDR3 loop reads CASSLNGEEDAEAFF. The CDR3 DNA reads TGTGCCAGCAGTCTCAATGGGGAGGAGGACGCTGAAGCTTTCTTT.